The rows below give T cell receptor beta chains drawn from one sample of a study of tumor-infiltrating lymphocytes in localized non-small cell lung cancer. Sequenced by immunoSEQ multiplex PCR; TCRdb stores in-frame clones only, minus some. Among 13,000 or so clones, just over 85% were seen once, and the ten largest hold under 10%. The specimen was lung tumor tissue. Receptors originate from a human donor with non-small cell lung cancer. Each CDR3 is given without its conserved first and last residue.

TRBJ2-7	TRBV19	ASSTGTGGVRYTDYEQY
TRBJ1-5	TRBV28	ASSSLTELSNQPQH
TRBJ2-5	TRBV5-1	ASSLAPAGDPEETQY
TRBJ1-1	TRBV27	ASSLRGRTEAF
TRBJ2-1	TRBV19	ASNLGLAGGYNEQF
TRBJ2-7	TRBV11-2	ASSLVFSNYEQY
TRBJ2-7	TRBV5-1	ASTRGDGAYEQY
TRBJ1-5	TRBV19	ASSPRANSGQPQH
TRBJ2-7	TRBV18	ASSPPSGDYEQY
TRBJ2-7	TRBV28	ASSSTRVTYEQY
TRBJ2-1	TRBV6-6	ASRGGFGEQF
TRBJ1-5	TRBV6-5	ARERQPQH
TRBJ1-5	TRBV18	ASSPTTDSNQPQH
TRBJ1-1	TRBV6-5	ASSYGVKAF
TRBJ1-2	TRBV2	ASSGQGVGT